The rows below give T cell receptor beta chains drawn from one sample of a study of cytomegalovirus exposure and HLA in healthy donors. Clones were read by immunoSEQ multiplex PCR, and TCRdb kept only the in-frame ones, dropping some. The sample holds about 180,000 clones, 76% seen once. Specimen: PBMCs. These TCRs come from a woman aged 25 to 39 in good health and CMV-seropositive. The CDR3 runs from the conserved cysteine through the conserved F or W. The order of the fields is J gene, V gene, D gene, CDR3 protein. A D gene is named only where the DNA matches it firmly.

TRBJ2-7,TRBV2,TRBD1,CASIGDRYEQYF
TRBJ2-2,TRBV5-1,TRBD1,CASSLGQGRNTGELFF
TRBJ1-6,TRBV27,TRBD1,CASSLWTGLGSPLHF
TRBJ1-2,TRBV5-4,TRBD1,CASTSGTGVYGYTF
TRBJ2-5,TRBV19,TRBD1,CASSPTGSPPQETQYF
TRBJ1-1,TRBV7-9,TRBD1,CASSLEGASTEAFF
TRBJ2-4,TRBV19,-,CASSISGLASDIQYF
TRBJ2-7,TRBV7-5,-,CARSPPRTSRRGDSYEQYF
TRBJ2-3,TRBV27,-,CASSLSGSTDTQYF
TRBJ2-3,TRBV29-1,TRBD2,CSGGGRTDTQYF
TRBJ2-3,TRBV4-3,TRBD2,CASSPTSGGAGSTDTQYF
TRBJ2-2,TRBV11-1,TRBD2,CASSRSGGATGELFF